This entry is about one TCR beta chain. Its specific antigen is unknown. Base qualities are not recorded, but no much larger clone differs from it by a single base. Donors were 40 or so systemically healthy Caucasian individuals from Russia aged 6 to 90 years. Around 10 milliliters of peripheral blood were collected from each donor into EDTA-treated Vacutainer tubes. Ficoll-Paque density-gradient centrifugation was used to isolate PBMCs, with at least 6.5 million per sample. Total RNA was extracted from PBMCs with Trizol reagent, with at least 5.5 micrograms obtained per sample. For every donor, an aliquot of PBMCs went through flow cytometry to measure the percentages of naive CD45RAhigh/CD27high T cells. This entry comes from a study of blood T cells in healthy people across ages (dated by TCRdb to between 2014 and 2016). Study-level background: In model experiments, roughly one uniquely barcoded TCR beta cDNA molecule per two T cells was captured by template switching. Age-related changes in TCR beta repertoire diversity were measured in the study by deep sequencing normalized with unique cDNA molecular identifiers. The donors were split into four age groups: young (average around 15 years), middle-aged (roughly 40), aged (about 62) and long-lived (roughly 77). Using the same blood draw, the study looked at two additional independent replicas of 1 million unique cDNA reads for two donors, one aged 18 to 29 and the other aged 80 or older. Donors of different ages were randomly distributed across sequencing lanes to avoid experimental bias.

Libraries were made using 5' RACE. Sequenced on an Illumina HiSeq 2500. A second PCR of about 7 to 12 cycles was run with a J-beta primer mix and a sample-barcoded 5' primer. Each TCR beta cDNA molecule received a unique molecular identifier from a template-switch 5' adaptor carrying 12 random nucleotides. Each sample yielded at least 3 million CDR3-containing paired-end reads. First-strand cDNA was synthesized from all RNA with the Mint cDNA synthesis kit, primed by a TRBC-specific oligonucleotide. After uracil-DNA glycosylase treatment, a first 18-cycle PCR used universal primers M1SS and BC2_uni_R on all cDNA. The study's processing was this. Normalization of each sample was performed by random selection of 1 million high-quality reads, each carrying a distinct molecular identifier. Reads with shared molecular identifiers were discarded instead of being binned into consensus sequences. CDR3 identification, clonotype clustering and error correction used MiTCR with a Q25 quality threshold and the strictest error-elimination algorithm. A nonparametric unseen species model with Euler transformation was used to estimate a lower bound on total TCR beta diversity. The public reads were reanalyzed by TCRdb: fastp trimming at Q25, MiXCR alignment, in-frame beta chains only. For every CDR3 protein sequence, its rows merge into one entry that carries the most common genes and DNA. TCRdb, not the original authors, processed these V and J calls. The sample has 780,000 or so distinct CDR3 sequences on record, 56% of them singletons. The ten top clones hold approximately 24% of the sample.

V is pared back by 5 bases and J by 2 bases, with 7 bases lying between the germline termini. Spanning cysteine to phenylalanine, the CDR3 consists of 13 amino acids. The kept DNA is CDR3 alone, 39 bases in frame from the first base. CDR1 is given as SGHNT and CDR2 as YENEEA, both from the germline V gene. What the work shows at the level of the full study, not this receptor alone: Observed TCR beta diversity per million T cells fell roughly linearly with age, and a significant reduction was already apparent by age roughly 40. The percentage of naive T cells measured by flow cytometry correlated strongly with observed TCR beta diversity. Compared with the aged group, the long-lived group had more naive CD4+ T cells, fewer expanded clones and increased TCR diversity, suggesting age selection. Because donor CMV infection status was unknown, age-related changes in expanded clonotypes were potentially confounded. Estimates of total diversity based on one million sequenced T cells were regarded as lower bounds and as underestimates. Because profiling used bulk unsorted PBMCs, naive and antigen-experienced compartments could not be compared conclusively.

The rearrangement joined TRBV11-3 to TRBJ2-1, with an unclear D gene assignment. The sequencing input was blood. The sequence came from a man aged 40-55 years in good health. In nucleotide form, the sequence is TGTGCCAGCAGCGGTATCCCCTACAATGAGCAGTTCTTC. Its protein is CASSGIPYNEQFF.